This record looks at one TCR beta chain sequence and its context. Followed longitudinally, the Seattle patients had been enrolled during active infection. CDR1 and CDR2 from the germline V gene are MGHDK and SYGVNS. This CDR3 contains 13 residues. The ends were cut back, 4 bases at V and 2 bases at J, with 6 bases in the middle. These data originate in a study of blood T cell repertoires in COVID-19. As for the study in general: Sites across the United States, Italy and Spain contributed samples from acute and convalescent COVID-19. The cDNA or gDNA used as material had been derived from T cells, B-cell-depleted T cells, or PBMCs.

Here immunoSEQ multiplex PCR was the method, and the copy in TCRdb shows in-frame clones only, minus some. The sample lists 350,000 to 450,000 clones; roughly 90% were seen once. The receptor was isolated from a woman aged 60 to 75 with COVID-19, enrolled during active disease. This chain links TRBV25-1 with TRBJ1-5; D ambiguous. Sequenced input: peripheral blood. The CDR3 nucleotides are TGTGCCAGCAGTGGAGGAGGCAATCAGCCCCAGCATTTT. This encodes CASSGGGNQPQHF.